A single T cell receptor beta chain is shown here with its context. Trimming took 5 bases from V and 0 from J, leaving 11 bases between them. The CDR3 is 16 amino acids. Germline lookup yields CDR1 SNHLY and CDR2 FYNNEI. This record comes from a study of blood T cell repertoires in COVID-19. The wider study: COVID-19 samples from acute and convalescent phases originated in the United States, Italy and Spain. PBMCs, B-cell-depleted T cells, or T cells were the source of the cDNA or gDNA that made up the material.

As originally analysed: How many nucleated cells were present was estimated from reference gene primer amplification. The assay was immunoSEQ multiplex PCR, and TCRdb's table has in-frame clones only and misses some. That table supplies the V and J calls and clone size; D and trimming were determined from the DNA. The repertoire consists of about 100,000 clones, with 90% to 95% occurring once and the leading ten covering 0.97%. Sequenced input: peripheral blood. The chain links TRBV2 to TRBJ1-6; D perhaps matches TRBD1 (5 bases). The receptor was derived from a man in his 60s with acute or convalescent COVID-19. The CDR3 DNA is TGTGCCAGCAGTAAGGGGTTGAGCTCCTATAATTCACCCCTCCACTTT. Translating gives CASSKGLSSYNSPLHF.